The 27 T cell receptor beta chains below come from one sample, sequenced in a study of blood T cell repertoires in COVID-19. The table came from immunoSEQ multiplex PCR; TCRdb's copy has only in-frame clones and leaves some out. The sample includes about 64,000 clones, 85% to 90% of them seen just once. Sequenced: PBMCs or T cells enriched from blood (not recorded which). The source of these receptors is a woman in her thirties or forties who had recovered from COVID-19.

V is TRBV19 and J is TRBJ2-5; maybe TRBD2 (7 bases). V shed 8 bases and J shed 5 bases, with 21 bases lying between them. Germline assignment: CDR1 LNHDA and CDR2 SQIVND (reference sequence). The CDR3 totals 15 residues. The CDR3 loop reads CASGGGVSRSETQYF. The CDR3 DNA follows: TGTGCCAGTGGGGGGGGCGTTTCCCGATCGGAGACCCAGTACTTC.

The chain links TRBV4-2 to TRBJ2-7; 8 bases align to TRBD2. CDR1 and CDR2 (germline): LGHNA, YNFKEQ. The CDR3 is 18 residues long. V was pared by 1 base and J by 4 bases, with 15 bases of the junction left unmatched. CDR3 in amino acids: CASSQVLYRTSSQYEQYF. The CDR3 DNA reads TGTGCCAGCAGCCAAGTCCTTTATCGGACTAGCAGCCAATACGAGCAGTACTTC.

This chain uses TRBV6-5 with TRBJ2-3, with D tentatively TRBD2 (7 bases). V shed 4 bases and J shed 2 bases, with 10 bases lying between them. CDR3 length: 14 amino acids. Per germline, CDR1 MNHEY and CDR2 SVGAGI. This CDR3 is CASSSGGPTDTQYF. Written as DNA, the CDR3 is TGTGCCAGCAGTTCCGGGGGGCCCACAGATACGCAGTATTTT.

The gene calls are TRBV14 and TRBJ1-6, with D tentatively TRBD1 (5 bases). The germline V gene encodes CDR1 SGHDN and CDR2 FVKESK. This CDR3 has 14 residues. V lost 1 base to trimming and J lost 7 bases, with 8 bases between them. The CDR3, as DNA: TGTGCCAGCAGCCAAGTTCACAGGAATTCACCCCTCCACTTT. Translation gives CASSQVHRNSPLHF.

The J gene is TRBJ2-1, the V gene TRBV27, with TRBD1 matching 8 bases. V gave up 0 bases and J gave up 4 bases; unmatched junction bases: 5. The CDR3 runs 16 residues. Germline-derived CDR1 and CDR2 are MNHEY and SMNVEV (reference sequence). The CDR3 nucleotides read TGTGCCAGCAGTTTATCCCAGGGGGCCTTGTACAATGAGCAGTTCTTC. Its protein is CASSLSQGALYNEQFF.

V and J are TRBV5-6 and TRBJ1-6; D gene unclear. The CDR3 runs 18 residues. V lost 1 base and J 0 bases, leaving 14 bases between the germline ends. Germline CDR1 SGHDT, CDR2 YYEEEE. For the CDR3, the DNA is TGTGCCAGCAGCTTGTGGTTTCACAGAAACTCCTATAATTCACCCCTCCACTTT. Translated: CASSLWFHRNSYNSPLHF.

This chain joins TRBV19 and TRBJ1-2; no clear D. Per the germline V gene, CDR1 is LNHDA and CDR2 is SQIVND (reference sequence). V gave up 4 bases and J gave up 6 bases, with 9 bases separating them. The CDR3 is made up of 12 amino acids. CDR3 DNA sequence: TGTGCCAGTAGTAGGCGGCTAAATGGCTACACCTTC. It specifies CASSRRLNGYTF.

The rearrangement uses TRBV27 and TRBJ2-1; the D gene is possibly TRBD2 (7 bases). Germline assignment: CDR1 MNHEY and CDR2 SMNVEV (reference sequence). V shed 1 base and J shed 2 bases, with 9 bases lying between them. CDR3 length: 15 amino acids. The CDR3 coding sequence is TGTGCCAGCAGTTTATTAGGGGGGGCCTACAATGAGCAGTTCTTC. Its translation: CASSLLGGAYNEQFF.

The chain uses TRBV19 and TRBJ1-2, with TRBD1 matching over 8 bases. CDR1 LNHDA and CDR2 SQIVND come from the germline V gene (reference sequence). The J segment lost 5 bases and the V segment lost 8 bases, leaving 10 bases of the junction unmatched. This CDR3 contains 14 residues. The CDR3 loop reads CASLHNRDRYGYTF. CDR3 nucleotides: TGTGCCAGTCTCCATAACCGGGACAGGTATGGCTACACCTTC.

The rearrangement uses TRBV29-1 and TRBJ1-1; tentatively, D is TRBD1 (5 bases). Per the germline V gene, CDR1 is SQVTM and CDR2 is ANQGSEA. This CDR3 region has 13 residues. Trimming shortened V by 3 bases and J by 4 bases, and 12 bases separated the two germline ends. The CDR3 loop reads CSVDGWGVTEAFF. The CDR3 DNA reads as TGCAGCGTTGATGGCTGGGGGGTCACTGAAGCTTTCTTT. Together with reference TRBV29-1 and TRBJ1-1, the CDR3 gives the full variable domain: SAVISQKPSRDICQRGTSLTIQCQVDSQVTMMFWYRQQPGQSLTLIATANQGSEATYESGFVIDKFPISRPNLTFSTLTVSNMSPEDSSIYLCSVDGWGVTEAFFGQGTRLTVV.

V and J are TRBV11-2 and TRBJ2-7; 10 nucleotides line up with TRBD1. With V trimmed by 1 base and J by 3 bases, 3 bases remained unmatched. Germline loops: CDR1 SGHAT, CDR2 FQNNGV. The CDR3 has 15 amino acids. CDR3 region: CASSLGTGGSYEQYF. DNA of the CDR3: TGTGCCAGCAGCTTAGGGACAGGGGGGAGCTACGAGCAGTACTTC.

The chain recombines TRBV19 with TRBJ1-1; D may be TRBD1 (5 bases). V was shortened by 7 bases and J by 6 bases, with 18 bases between the two germline ends. CDR1 is LNHDA, CDR2 SQIVND, per germline (reference sequence). This CDR3 spans 14 amino acids. Here the CDR3 reads CASTPKGRVAEAFF. The CDR3 nucleotides are TGTGCCAGTACCCCTAAGGGGCGCGTCGCTGAAGCTTTCTTT.

The chain joins TRBV4-2 to TRBJ1-5; D is undetermined. The germline V and J ends were trimmed by 1 base and 6 bases, with 10 bases remaining between them. CDR1 and CDR2 from the germline V gene are LGHNA and YNFKEQ. This CDR3 contains 14 residues. The CDR3 sequence: CASSQVLSGQPQHF. In DNA, the CDR3 is TGTGCCAGCAGCCAAGTCTTGAGCGGTCAGCCCCAGCATTTT.

The rearrangement joins TRBV2 to TRBJ1-2; D is uncertain. The CDR3 has 14 amino acids. V dropped 6 bases and J dropped 4 bases, with 15 bases sitting between them. Germline CDR1 reads SNHLY; CDR2 reads FYNNEI. The CDR3 DNA sequence: TGTGCCAGCAGCGAACCGGGGTTGGCCTATGGCTACACCTTC. Translation: CASSEPGLAYGYTF.

The chain carries TRBV10-3 and TRBJ1-1; 7 bases align to TRBD1. The CDR3 extends over 13 amino acids. Germline V gene data show CDR1 as ENHRY and CDR2 as SYGVKD. Trimming cost V 7 bases and J 6 bases; bases outside gene matches: 8. The CDR3 region is CAITQGGMAEAFF. CDR3 bases: TGTGCCATCACCCAAGGGGGCATGGCTGAAGCTTTCTTT.

The chain carries TRBV11-3 and TRBJ2-4; 7 bases fit TRBD1. Trimming cost V 3 bases and J 0 bases; bases outside gene matches: 11. This CDR3 spans 18 amino acids. Germline V gives CDR1 SGHNT, CDR2 YENEEA. The CDR3 here is CASSFTAGGFLAKNIQYF. CDR3 DNA sequence: TGTGCCAGCAGCTTCACGGCAGGGGGATTTTTAGCCAAAAACATTCAGTACTTC.

The chain links TRBV6-4 to TRBJ1-1; D possibly corresponds to TRBD1 (6 bases). The germline V and J ends were trimmed by 3 bases and 7 bases, with 12 bases remaining between them. The CDR3 contains 13 residues. The germline CDR1 and CDR2 sequences are MRHNA and SNTAGT. CDR3 nucleotide sequence: TGTGCCAGCAGTGAGGGGGAACAGGGTGAAGCTTTCTTT. Protein sequence: CASSEGEQGEAFF.

The rearrangement links TRBV14 to TRBJ1-6; tentative D call: TRBD1 (6 bases). The germline CDR1 and CDR2 sequences are SGHDN and FVKESK. The V gene lost 2 bases and the J gene lost 6 bases, with 17 bases spanning the gap. This CDR3 is 17 amino acids long. The chain's CDR3 is CASSQPQGEEGNSPLHF. CDR3 coding DNA: TGTGCCAGCAGCCAACCACAGGGAGAAGAGGGTAATTCACCCCTCCACTTT. Complete variable domain (other parts from reference TRBV14 and TRBJ1-6): EAGVTQFPSHSVIEKGQTVTLRCDPISGHDNLYWYRRVMGKEIKFLLHFVKESKQDESGMPNNRFLAERTGGTYSTLKVQPAELEDSGVYFCASSQPQGEEGNSPLHFGNGTRLTVT.

V is TRBV5-5 and J is TRBJ2-7; 8 nucleotides match TRBD2. Germline-derived CDR1 and CDR2 are SGHKS and YYEKEE (reference sequence). V was clipped by 1 base and J by 1 base; unmatched bases: 4. CDR3 length: 15 amino acids. DNA for the CDR3: TGTGCCAGCAGCTTGAGCGGGGGACGTTCCTACGAGCAGTACTTC. This gives the protein CASSLSGGRSYEQYF.

This sequence joins TRBV6-4 and TRBJ1-2; 8 positions match TRBD1. CDR3 size: 13 residues. Germline lookup yields CDR1 MRHNA and CDR2 SNTAGT. The V segment lost 5 bases and the J segment 8 bases; nucleotides outside the gene matches: 7. Here the CDR3 DNA reads TGTGCCAGCAGTTCATCCGACAGGGGAGGCTACACCTTC. It translates to CASSSSDRGGYTF.

V is TRBV19 and J is TRBJ2-3; 7 bases are shared with TRBD1. The CDR3 loop spans 15 amino acids. J was trimmed by 2 bases and V by 8 bases; bases with no gene match: 10. Germline lookup yields CDR1 LNHDA and CDR2 SQIVND (reference sequence). The chain's CDR3 is CASGAGGDYTDTQYF. The CDR3 DNA reads TGTGCCAGTGGAGCAGGGGGTGATTACACAGATACGCAGTATTTT. The full variable domain, in which reference TRBV19 and TRBJ2-3 provide the parts outside the CDR3, is DGGITQSPKYLFRKEGQNVTLSCEQNLNHDAMYWYRQDPGQGLRLIYYSQIVNDFQKGDIAEGYSVSREKKESFPLTVTSAQKNPTAFYLCASGAGGDYTDTQYFGPGTRLTVL.

The chain combines TRBV12-3 or TRBV12-4 with TRBJ1-3, with D hard to call. Between the trimmed V and J ends, which lost 2 bases and 8 bases, there was a span of 10 bases. The CDR3 is 13 residues long. The CDR3 is CASSLSPGDTIYF. The CDR3, as DNA: TGTGCCAGCAGTTTATCCCCCGGGGACACCATATATTTT.

This clone was observed a single time. The genes are TRBV6-2 or TRBV6-3 and TRBJ1-2; 8 bases are shared with TRBD1. CDR3 size: 13 residues. The V gene end was trimmed by 4 bases and the J gene end by 6 bases; junction bases not matched to a gene: 4. The germline V gene encodes CDR1 MNHEY and CDR2 SVGEGT. The CDR3 sequence is CASSSRQGNGYTF. The CDR3 bases are TGTGCCAGCAGTTCGCGACAGGGGAATGGCTACACCTTC.

This CDR3 is CSARTVLEQYF. DNA for the CDR3: TGCAGTGCTAGGACAGTACTCGAGCAGTACTTC. The genes are TRBV20-1 and TRBJ2-7; TRBD1 is a possible D gene (5 bases). Trimming left V 3 bases short and J 6 bases short, with 9 bases between. Germline V lookup: CDR1 DFQATT, CDR2 SNEGSKA (reference sequence). The CDR3 totals 11 residues.

The gene calls are TRBV3-1 (or the pseudogene TRBV3-2) and TRBJ2-2, with D possibly matching TRBD1 (7 bases). V was pared by 9 bases and J by 8 bases, with 16 bases between. The CDR3 loop spans 13 amino acids. The germline CDR1 and CDR2 sequences are LGHDT and YNNKEL (reference sequence). For the CDR3, the DNA is TGTGCCAGATTTAGGAGGGGGCCGGGGGAGCTGTTTTTT. This codes for CARFRRGPGELFF.

The chain employs TRBV4-1 and TRBJ1-3, with no clear D. Trimming stripped 2 bases from V and 3 bases from J, with 17 bases between. Per germline, CDR1 MGHRA and CDR2 YSYEKL. This CDR3 has 17 amino acids. The chain's CDR3 is CASSQLHKWESGNTIYF. In DNA form, the CDR3 reads TGCGCCAGCAGCCAATTGCACAAGTGGGAGAGTGGAAACACCATATATTTT.

The chain couples TRBV4-1 to TRBJ2-5, with 13 bases lining up with TRBD2. CDR3 length equals 19 residues. The V segment lost 0 bases and the J segment 5 bases; nucleotides outside the gene matches: 12. Germline loops: CDR1 MGHRA, CDR2 YSYEKL. This CDR3 is CASSQDQELAGGREETQYF. In nucleotides, the CDR3 is TGCGCCAGCAGCCAAGACCAAGAACTAGCGGGGGGGCGGGAGGAGACCCAGTACTTC.